This T cell receptor beta chain was sequenced during a study of cytomegalovirus exposure and HLA in healthy donors. This clone showed up just a few times. Antigen: not known. This CDR3 is built from 14 residues. Germline assignment: CDR1 SGHAT and CDR2 FQNNGV. Trimming took 7 bases from V and 3 from J; bases not matched to a gene: 6. PCR involved 60 Vbeta and 13 Jbeta primers. Some clones are missing from TCRdb's copy, which holds only in-frame ones; the method was immunoSEQ multiplex PCR. Of 85,000 to 90,000 clones in the sample, around 76% were seen once. General study points: The study flagged roughly 160 TCR beta chains as cytomegalovirus-associated. Upon later analysis, TCR association rates were observed to vary by HLA locus, being highest for DRB1 and lowest for HLA-C. Per a prior analysis, the majority of TCR beta V segments were productive roughly 87% or roughly 30% of the time. Evidence from a later analysis indicated that most CMV-associated TCR beta chains looked HLA-restricted.

Sequencing was performed on PBMCs. J is TRBJ1-1 and V is TRBV11-2, with 9 bases aligning to TRBD1. The receptor was isolated from a man aged 30 to 39 in good health and CMV-seropositive. For the CDR3, the DNA is TGTGCCAGCAATAGGGGACAGGGCTACACTGAAGCTTTCTTT. Protein product: CASNRGQGYTEAFF.